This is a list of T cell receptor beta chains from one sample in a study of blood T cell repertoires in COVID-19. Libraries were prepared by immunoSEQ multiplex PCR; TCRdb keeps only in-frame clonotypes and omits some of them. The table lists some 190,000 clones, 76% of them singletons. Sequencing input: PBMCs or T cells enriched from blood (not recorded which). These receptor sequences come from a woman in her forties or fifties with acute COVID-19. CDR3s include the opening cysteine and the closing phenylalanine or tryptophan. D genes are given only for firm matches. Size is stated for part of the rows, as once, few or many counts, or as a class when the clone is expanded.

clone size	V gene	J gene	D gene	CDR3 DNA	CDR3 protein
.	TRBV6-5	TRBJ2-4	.	TGTGCCAGCAGGAGGACAGTTCTAGCCAAAAACATTCAGTACTTC	CASRRTVLAKNIQYF
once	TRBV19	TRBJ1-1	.	TGTGCCAGTAGTATATTTGGGGCAATGAACACTGAAGCTTTCTTT	CASSIFGAMNTEAFF
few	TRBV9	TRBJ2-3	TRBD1	TGTGCCAGCAGCCTGGGACAGGGTCCCACAGATACGCAGTATTTT	CASSLGQGPTDTQYF
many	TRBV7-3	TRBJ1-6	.	TGTGCCAGCCGACGGGACTCAATTAATTCACCCCTCCACTTT	CASRRDSINSPLHF
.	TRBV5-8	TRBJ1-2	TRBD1	TGTGCCAGCATCGACAGGGATCTCCCTAACTATGGCTACACCTTC	CASIDRDLPNYGYTF
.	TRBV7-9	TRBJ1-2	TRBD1	TGTGCCAGCAATCCAGGGGGCTATGGCTACACCTTC	CASNPGGYGYTF
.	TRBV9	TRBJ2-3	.	TGTGCCAGCAGCCCAGGGACTTCCACAGATACGCAGTATTTT	CASSPGTSTDTQYF
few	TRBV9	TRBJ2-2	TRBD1	TGTGCCAGCAGCCCCTGGACAGGGGACGACACCGGGGAGCTGTTTTTT	CASSPWTGDDTGELFF
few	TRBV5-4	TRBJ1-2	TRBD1	TGTGCCAGCAGCCCCGGGACAGGGGCCACGAACTATGGCTACACCTTC	CASSPGTGATNYGYTF
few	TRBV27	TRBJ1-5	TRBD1	TGTGCCAGCAGCTCCCGGACAGGGGATCAGCCCCAGCATTTT	CASSSRTGDQPQHF
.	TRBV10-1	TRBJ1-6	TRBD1	TGCGCCAGCTCCCGGGACAGTGATAATTCACCCCTCCACTTT	CASSRDSDNSPLHF
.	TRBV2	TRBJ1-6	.	TGTGCCAGCAGTGGGGGGACACGGAATTCACCCCTCCACTTT	CASSGGTRNSPLHF
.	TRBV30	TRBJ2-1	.	TGTGCCTGGCTAGCTCGCTCCTACAATGAGCAGTTCTTC	CAWLARSYNEQFF
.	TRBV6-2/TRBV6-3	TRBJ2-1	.	TGTGCCAGCAGCATCCGTGGGAGCTTCTCCTACAATGAGCAGTTCTTC	CASSIRGSFSYNEQFF
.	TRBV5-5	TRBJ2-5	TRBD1	TGTGCCAGCAGCTTGGCCGGGACAGGGATCCAAGAGACCCAGTACTTC	CASSLAGTGIQETQYF
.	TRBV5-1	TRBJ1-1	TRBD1	TGCGCCAGCAGCACCGGACAGGGGTGGAACACTGAAGCTTTCTTT	CASSTGQGWNTEAFF
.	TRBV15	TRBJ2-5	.	TGTGCCACCAGGTCTCGGGGTGAAGAGACCCAGTACTTC	CATRSRGEETQYF
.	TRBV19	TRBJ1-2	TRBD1	TGTGCCAGTAGTCCCGACAGGGGGTATGGCTACACCTTC	CASSPDRGYGYTF
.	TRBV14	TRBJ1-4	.	TGTGCCAGCAGCAGGCAACACAGTGGGCCTGAAAAACTGTTTTTT	CASSRQHSGPEKLFF
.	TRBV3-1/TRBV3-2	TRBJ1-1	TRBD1	TGTGCCAGCAGCCCCTTAGACAGGGTCACTGAAGCTTTCTTT	CASSPLDRVTEAFF
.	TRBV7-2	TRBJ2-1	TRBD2	TGTGCCAGCAGCTTAGGTGTAGCGGGGGGGCAGTTCTTC	CASSLGVAGGQFF
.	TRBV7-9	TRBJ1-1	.	TGTGCCAGCAGCTATAGCGGTGAAGGGCGAGCTTTCTTT	CASSYSGEGRAFF
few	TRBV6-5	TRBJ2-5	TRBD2	TGTGCCAGCACAGCCCGGGGGGGGCGCGAGACCCAGTACTTC	CASTARGGRETQYF
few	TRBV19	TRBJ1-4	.	TGTGCCAGTAGTTCCTCAGGGTCAACTAATGAAAAACTGTTTTTT	CASSSSGSTNEKLFF
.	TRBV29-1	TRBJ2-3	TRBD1	TGCAGCGTCCGGGACAGCATCCAATTCACAGATACGCAGTATTTT	CSVRDSIQFTDTQYF
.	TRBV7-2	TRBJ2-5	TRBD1	TGTGCCAGCAGCCTAGGCAGGGGGTCCCACCAAGAGACCCAGTACTTC	CASSLGRGSHQETQYF
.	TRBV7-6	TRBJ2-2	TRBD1	TGTGCCAGCAGCCGGACCCCAATCGGGACAGGGGTTACCGGGGAGCTGTTTTTT	CASSRTPIGTGVTGELFF
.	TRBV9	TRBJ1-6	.	TGTGCCAGCAGCGTAGTTCCCCGTGCAGGGACTGTCGGATCACCCCTCCACTTT	CASSVVPRAGTVGSPLHF
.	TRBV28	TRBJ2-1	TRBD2	TGTGCCAGCACGGCGGGGGGTTACAATGAGCAGTTCTTC	CASTAGGYNEQFF
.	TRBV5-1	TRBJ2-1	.	TGCGCCAGCAGCTTGGGGGACACTCACAATGAGCAGTTCTTC	CASSLGDTHNEQFF
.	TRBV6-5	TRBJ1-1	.	TGTGCCAGCTCGGATTCCCGGGGGACTGAAGCTTTCTTT	CASSDSRGTEAFF
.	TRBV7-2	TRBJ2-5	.	TGTGCCAGCAGCCCTGCTTATGGCGGAACCCAGTACTTC	CASSPAYGGTQYF
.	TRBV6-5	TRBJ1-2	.	TGTGCCAGCAGGGACCCTCAGAGGGCCTCCTATGGCTACACCTTC	CASRDPQRASYGYTF
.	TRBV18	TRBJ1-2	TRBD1	TGTGCCAGCTCACCATTTGCTGGGACAGACTATGGCTACACCTTC	CASSPFAGTDYGYTF
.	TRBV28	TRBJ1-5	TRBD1	TGTGCCAGCAGTTCACAGGGGCTCACGGCTCAGCCCCAGCATTTT	CASSSQGLTAQPQHF
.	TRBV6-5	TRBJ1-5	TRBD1	TGTGCCAGCAGTTATCCCGGGACAGACGATCAGCCCCAGCATTTT	CASSYPGTDDQPQHF
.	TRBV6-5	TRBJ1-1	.	TGTGCCAGCAGTTACCTAGCGGGACGGGGGGACACTGAAGCTTTCTTT	CASSYLAGRGDTEAFF
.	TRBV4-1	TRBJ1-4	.	TGCGCCAGCAGCCGGACGGGGAATGAAAAACTGTTTTTT	CASSRTGNEKLFF
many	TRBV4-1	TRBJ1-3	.	TGCGCCAGCAGCCTTTTTCCTGGGCAAGGCTCTGGAAACACCATATATTTT	CASSLFPGQGSGNTIYF
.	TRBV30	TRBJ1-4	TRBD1	TGTGCCTGGGACCGGGACAGCTCAGAAAAACTGTTTTTT	CAWDRDSSEKLFF
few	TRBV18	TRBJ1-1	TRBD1	TGTGCCAGCTCACCGATATCAGGGGGAACTGAAGCTTTCTTT	CASSPISGGTEAFF
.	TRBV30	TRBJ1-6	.	TGTGCCTGGAGCCTAGAGGGCAGGGCGCCTAGGGGGTCACCCCTCCACTTT	CAWSLEGRAPRGSPLHF
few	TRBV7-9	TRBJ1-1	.	TGTGCCAGCAGCTTAGTCCAGAACACTGAAGCTTTCTTT	CASSLVQNTEAFF
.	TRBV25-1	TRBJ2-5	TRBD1	TGTGCCAGCAGTGAAGGTCAAGACAGGGGATGGGAGACCCAGTACTTC	CASSEGQDRGWETQYF
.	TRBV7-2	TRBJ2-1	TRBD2	TGTGCCAGCAGCCTAGCGGGGGGGCTAACCAATGAGCAGTTCTTC	CASSLAGGLTNEQFF
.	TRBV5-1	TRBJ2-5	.	TGCGCCAGCAGCCCCCAGGCGGGGTCAGAGACCCAGTACTTC	CASSPQAGSETQYF